One and the same sample provided the 18 T cell receptor beta chains below, sequenced in a study of T cells in localized non-small cell lung cancer. Measured with immunoSEQ multiplex PCR; TCRdb has only the in-frame clones, and not every one. The data contain about 24,000 clones, more than 70% of them seen just once; the ten biggest clones take up about 9.7%. The specimen was peripheral blood mononuclear cells, collected before any cancer treatment. These receptors originate from a woman aged 40-75 years with stage III lung adenocarcinoma.

In this sample, this clone turned up once. The J gene is TRBJ2-7, the V gene TRBV6-1; D gene uncertain. In germline, CDR1 is MNHNS, CDR2 SASEGT. Between the trimmed V and J ends, which lost 6 bases and 2 bases, there was a span of 11 bases. The CDR3 totals 13 residues. The CDR3 region is CASRPGPTYEQYF. The CDR3 DNA follows: TGTGCCAGCAGGCCGGGTCCTACCTACGAGCAGTACTTC.

The rearrangement uses TRBV21-1 and TRBJ2-7; no check of the table's D call, TRBD2, against the DNA was made. TRBV21-1 is given as a pseudogene. The CDR3 spans 19 residues. CDR3 loop: CASSFSSGTAHFISYEQYF. The DNA for the CDR3 is TGTGCCAGCAGCTTTTCCTCCGGGACTGCCCACTTCATTTCCTACGAGCAGTACTTC.

The chain combines TRBV5-1 with TRBJ2-7; no firm D call. Germline V gives CDR1 SGHRS, CDR2 YFSETQ. Trimming left V 3 bases short and J 3 bases short, with 7 bases between. The CDR3 consists of 12 residues. In DNA form, the CDR3 reads TGCGCCAGCAGCTCCACCTTCTACGAGCAGTACTTC. It translates to CASSSTFYEQYF.

The rearrangement links TRBV9 to TRBJ2-3; TRBD2 aligns across 14 bases. After removal of 7 bases from V and 2 bases from J, the junction contained 15 bases not matched to a gene. This CDR3 has 19 amino acids. Per germline, CDR1 SGDLS and CDR2 YYNGEE. In DNA form, the CDR3 reads TGTGCCAGCGGGGGGAACCCCGGGACTAGCGGGGGAGACACAGATACGCAGTATTTT. It yields the protein CASGGNPGTSGGDTDTQYF.

This chain connects TRBV9 to TRBJ1-5; maybe TRBD1 (6 bases). The CDR3 is 17 residues long. V shed 4 bases and J shed 0 bases, with 17 bases lying between them. Germline CDR1 SGDLS, CDR2 YYNGEE. CDR3 in DNA: TGTGCCAGCAGCCCTCAACCGGGGGCAGGTAGCAATCAGCCCCAGCATTTT. As protein: CASSPQPGAGSNQPQHF.

CDR3 sequence (DNA): TGTGCCAGCAGTGAACGGGGCTTGGGATCCTACGAGCAGTACTTC. Its translation: CASSERGLGSYEQYF. The rearrangement links TRBV6-1 to TRBJ2-7; D is perhaps TRBD1 or TRBD2 (5 bases each). Trimming took 2 bases from V and 1 from J, leaving 12 bases between them. The CDR3 is 15 residues long. CDR1 MNHNS and CDR2 SASEGT come from the germline V gene.

This chain uses TRBV5-4 with TRBJ2-5; 9 nucleotides line up with TRBD2. Germline assignment: CDR1 SGHNT and CDR2 YYREEE (reference sequence). CDR3 length: 16 amino acids. Unmatched junction bases numbered 12, after V lost 4 bases and J lost 5 bases. The CDR3 DNA reads as TGTGCCAGCAGCCCGGGACTAGCCCGAGACGAGGAGACCCAGTACTTC. It is translated as CASSPGLARDEETQYF.

This clone was seen only a few times. The V and J genes are TRBV5-4 and TRBJ1-6; 12 bases match TRBD1. With 0 bases clipped from V and 7 bases from J, the junction kept 8 bases outside the gene matches. CDR3 length: 18 residues. The germline V gene encodes CDR1 SGHNT and CDR2 YYREEE (reference sequence). The CDR3 region is CASSLGGTGGLFNSPLHF. DNA for the CDR3: TGTGCCAGCAGCTTGGGGGGGACAGGGGGCCTCTTCAATTCACCCCTCCACTTT.

The V gene is TRBV5-4, the J gene TRBJ2-5; D is perhaps TRBD1 or TRBD2 (5 bases each). The CDR3 is made up of 16 amino acids. Trimming removed 4 bases from V and 0 bases from J, with 16 bases in between. CDR1 SGHNT and CDR2 YYREEE come from the germline V gene (reference sequence). The chain's CDR3 is CASSARGGGYQETQYF. DNA of the CDR3: TGTGCCAGCAGCGCCCGGGGCGGTGGGTACCAAGAGACCCAGTACTTC.

J is TRBJ1-5 and V is TRBV30; no firm D call. The CDR3 has 12 amino acids. Germline values: CDR1 GTSNPN, CDR2 SVGIG (reference sequence). Trimming cost V 7 bases and J 2 bases, with 9 bases left between them. CDR3 amino acids: CALTEGNQPQHF. The CDR3 DNA is TGTGCCTTGACCGAAGGCAATCAGCCCCAGCATTTT. The full variable domain, with the rest looked up from reference TRBV30 and TRBJ1-5, is SQTIHQWPATLVQPVGSPLSLECTVEGTSNPNLYWYRQAAGRGLQLLFYSVGIGQISSEVPQNLSASRPQDRQFILSSKKLLLSDSGFYLCALTEGNQPQHFGDGTRLSIL.

Points on this clone: The junction departs from the called germline gene at one end, perhaps through a read error. The chain couples TRBV7-2 to TRBJ1-2; no clear D. Germline CDR1 reads SGHTA; CDR2 reads FQGNSA. The CDR3 has 15 residues. The CDR3 here is CASSLDLVPHYGYTF. CDR3 in DNA: TGTGCCAGCAGCTTAGATTTGGTCCCCCACTACGGCTACACCTTC.

This rearrangement joins TRBV7-8 to TRBJ2-5, with D unresolved. V shed 2 bases and J shed 5 bases, with 15 bases lying between them. CDR1 is SGHVS, CDR2 FQNEAQ, per germline. The length of the CDR3 is 15 residues. This CDR3 reads CASSLIAPPDETQYF. The DNA for the CDR3 is TGTGCCAGCAGCTTAATCGCTCCCCCGGACGAGACCCAGTACTTC.

This clone has a single count. The chain uses TRBV9 and TRBJ2-7; 8 nucleotides agree with TRBD1. This CDR3 spans 14 amino acids. Per the germline V gene, CDR1 is SGDLS and CDR2 is YYNGEE. J was trimmed by 0 bases and V by 3 bases; bases with no gene match: 2. The CDR3 reads CASSGTGGSYEQYF. CDR3 bases: TGTGCCAGCAGCGGCACAGGGGGCTCCTACGAGCAGTACTTC.

The chain couples TRBV5-5 to TRBJ2-5; D call uncertain. Germline V lookup: CDR1 SGHKS, CDR2 YYEKEE (reference sequence). This CDR3 is 14 amino acids long. V was cut by 5 bases and J by 5 bases, with 16 bases left in between. Written as DNA, the CDR3 is TGTGCCAGCAGTCATGGATACTCCCTTGAGACCCAGTACTTC. Protein: CASSHGYSLETQYF.

The gene calls are TRBV27 and TRBJ1-2, with 8 bases lining up with TRBD1. Germline values: CDR1 MNHEY, CDR2 SMNVEV (reference sequence). CDR3 size: 15 residues. With 5 bases clipped from V and 2 bases from J, the junction kept 7 bases outside the gene matches. The CDR3, as DNA: TGTGCCAGCAGTCTCACCCGGACAGGGAACTATGGCTACACCTTC. It yields the protein CASSLTRTGNYGYTF.

The genes are TRBV19 and TRBJ1-3; D not certain. The CDR3 extends over 15 amino acids. The germline V and J ends were trimmed by 3 bases and 0 bases, with 9 bases remaining between them. The germline V gene encodes CDR1 LNHDA and CDR2 SQIVND (reference sequence). Written as DNA, the CDR3 is TGTGCCAGTAGTATGACGCAGAGCTCTGGAAACACCATATATTTT. Translated, it gives CASSMTQSSGNTIYF.

Concerning this clone: The sample carries other DNA sequences with the same CDR3. This chain links TRBV6-1 with TRBJ1-3, with D unresolved. CDR1 is MNHNS and CDR2 is SASEGT in the germline V gene. The CDR3 sequence is 14 residues long. V was shortened by 3 bases and J by 1 base, with 7 bases between the two germline ends. This chain's CDR3 is CASSDGVSGNTIYF. Here the CDR3 DNA reads TGTGCCAGCAGTGACGGGGTGTCTGGAAACACCATATATTTT.

This clone has only one observation. The chain has TRBV19 and TRBJ1-1; 8 positions match TRBD1. Germline CDR1 is LNHDA and CDR2 is SQIVND (reference sequence). V was clipped by 7 bases and J by 1 base; unmatched bases: 5. There are 14 residues in the CDR3. The CDR3 loop is CASTPGGANTEAFF. For the CDR3, the DNA is TGTGCCAGTACGCCAGGGGGCGCGAACACTGAAGCTTTCTTT.